The 10 T cell receptor beta chains presented below share a single source sample, sequenced in a study of T cell responses to AZD1222 COVID-19 vaccine. Clones were sequenced by immunoSEQ multiplex PCR, and TCRdb holds only the in-frame ones, with some missing. The repertoire consists of over 100,000 clones, with approximately 85% occurring once and the leading ten covering over 10%. The input for sequencing was peripheral blood, taken on day 0 of MenACWY control vaccination. These TCRs come from an adult in good health.

The chain is built from TRBV3-1 (or the pseudogene TRBV3-2) and TRBJ2-7; D gene unclear. This CDR3 is 14 amino acids long. With 1 base removed from V and 2 bases from J, the gap between germline ends came to 9 bases. Per the germline V gene, CDR1 is LGHDT and CDR2 is YNNKEL (reference sequence). The CDR3: CASSQVGFTYEQYF. CDR3 nucleotides: TGTGCCAGCAGCCAAGTCGGCTTCACCTACGAGCAGTACTTC.

This sequence joins TRBV5-4 and TRBJ2-3; a weak D match, TRBD2 (7 bases). CDR1 and CDR2 (germline): SGHNT, YYREEE (reference sequence). V lost 3 bases to trimming and J lost 5 bases, with 22 bases between them. The CDR3 loop spans 17 amino acids. For the CDR3, the DNA is TGTGCCAGCAGCTCACGAAAGTCGGGGGGACATTTAGATACGCAGTATTTT. The encoded protein is CASSSRKSGGHLDTQYF. The entire variable domain, with the rest obtained from reference TRBV5-4 and TRBJ2-3, is as follows: ETGVTQSPTHLIKTRGQQVTLRCSSQSGHNTVSWYQQALGQGPQFIFQYYREEENGRGNFPPRFSGLQFPNYSSELNVNALELDDSALYLCASSSRKSGGHLDTQYFGPGTRLTVL.

This clone was observed once. The V gene is TRBV6-1, the J gene TRBJ2-1; 8 nucleotides agree with TRBD2. The CDR3 has 16 residues. Per the germline V gene, CDR1 is MNHNS and CDR2 is SASEGT. Losses at the gene ends were 0 bases for V and 6 bases for J; bases not matched to a gene: 7. CDR3 region: CASSEALGGRPNEQFF. CDR3 nucleotide sequence: TGTGCCAGCAGTGAAGCGCTCGGCGGGAGGCCCAATGAGCAGTTCTTC.

CDR3: CASSQGRGSYEQYF. CDR3 nucleotide sequence: TGTGCCAGCAGCCAAGGGCGCGGCTCCTACGAGCAGTACTTC. The chain combines TRBV3-1 (or the pseudogene TRBV3-2) with TRBJ2-7; D unresolved. Per germline, CDR1 LGHDT and CDR2 YNNKEL (reference sequence). The CDR3 extends over 14 amino acids. V was shortened by 1 base and J by 0 bases, with 7 bases between the two germline ends.

The chain joins TRBV6-5 to TRBJ1-3; D is unresolved. V was shortened by 2 bases and J by 2 bases, with 13 bases between the two germline ends. Germline lookup yields CDR1 MNHEY and CDR2 SVGAGI. CDR3 length: 16 amino acids. In nucleotides, the CDR3 is TGTGCCAGCAGTTACACTACGGCGGTCCCTGGAAACACCATATATTTT. It encodes CASSYTTAVPGNTIYF.

J is TRBJ2-7 and V is TRBV7-2; TRBD2 agrees at 9 bases. J gave up 0 bases and V 4 bases, and 4 bases lay outside the gene matches. CDR1 is SGHTA and CDR2 is FQGNSA in the germline V gene. The CDR3 consists of 15 residues. This CDR3 reads CASSSSGASSYEQYF. The CDR3 DNA follows: TGTGCCAGCAGCTCTAGCGGGGCTAGCTCCTACGAGCAGTACTTC.

The chain links TRBV29-1 to TRBJ2-3; maybe TRBD2 (7 bases). The ends were cut back, 0 bases at V and 0 bases at J, with 13 bases in the middle. The V gene's germline CDR1 is SQVTM and CDR2 ANQGSEA. CDR3 size: 16 residues. Written as DNA, the CDR3 is TGCAGCGTTGAAGATCAGGGGCGGGGGAGCACAGATACGCAGTATTTT. It encodes CSVEDQGRGSTDTQYF.

This chain joins TRBV21-1 and TRBJ2-7. TRBV21-1 is given as a pseudogene. CDR3 length equals 14 residues. The CDR3 DNA is TGTGCCAGCAGCGCCGGCCTCGTGGCCTACGAGCAGTACTTC. Its translation is CASSAGLVAYEQYF.

The J gene is TRBJ2-1, the V gene TRBV7-2; 7 nucleotides match TRBD2. The germline V gene has CDR1 SGHTA and CDR2 FQGNSA. The CDR3 consists of 19 residues. With 2 bases clipped from V and 4 bases from J, the junction kept 17 bases outside the gene matches. This CDR3 is CASSLTFWLAEPKYNEQFF. The CDR3 DNA sequence: TGTGCCAGCAGCTTAACTTTTTGGCTAGCGGAGCCAAAATACAATGAGCAGTTCTTC.

The genes are TRBV5-1 and TRBJ1-3; perhaps TRBD1 as D (5 bases). This CDR3 comprises 15 residues. Germline V gene sequence: CDR1 SGHRS, CDR2 YFSETQ. Trimming stripped 4 bases from V and 0 bases from J, with 11 bases between. The CDR3 protein is CASSRGESSGNTIYF. DNA for the CDR3: TGCGCCAGCAGCCGGGGGGAGAGCTCTGGAAACACCATATATTTT. Full variable domain (missing parts from reference TRBV5-1 and TRBJ1-3): KAGVTQTPRYLIKTRGQQVTLSCSPISGHRSVSWYQQTPGQGLQFLFEYFSETQRNKGNFPGRFSGRQFSNSRSEMNVSTLELGDSALYLCASSRGESSGNTIYFGEGSWLTVV.